The text below deals with one T cell receptor (beta chain). The CDR3 runs to 14 residues. Losses at the gene ends were 6 bases for V and 7 bases for J; bases not matched to a gene: 7. In germline, CDR1 is KGHSH, CDR2 LQKENI. The record originates from a study of control samples from healthy donors and cancer patients. Libraries were prepared by immunoSEQ multiplex PCR; TCRdb keeps only in-frame clonotypes and omits some of them. Of about 89,000 clones listed, 86% are singletons. The chain carries TRBV18 and TRBJ1-1, with 11 bases fitting TRBD1. The material sequenced was blood. This TCR derives from a man aged 25-45 years in good health. CDR3 region: CASSPGQGGFEAFF. In DNA, the CDR3 is TGTGCCAGCTCCCCGGGACAGGGGGGATTTGAAGCTTTCTTT.